This T cell receptor beta chain was retrieved from a study of blood T cell repertoires in COVID-19. From germline, CDR1 is SEHNR and CDR2 FQNEAQ (reference sequence). V shed 3 bases, J shed 3 bases, and the junction held 1 base outside the gene matches. This CDR3 contains 14 residues. Sequencing used immunoSEQ multiplex PCR; TCRdb keeps in-frame clones, though not all of them. This sample yields fewer than 300,000 clones, of which 85% to 90% are seen a single time; roughly a sixth belongs to the top ten. The sequence derives from a man younger than 35 who had recovered from COVID-19. The sample taken for sequencing was PBMCs or T cells enriched from blood (not recorded which). The chain links TRBV7-9 to TRBJ1-4; TRBD1 matches 7 bases. CDR3 amino acids: CASSFGTANEKLFF. The CDR3 DNA is TGTGCCAGCAGCTTCGGGACAGCTAATGAAAAACTGTTTTTT.